This T cell receptor beta chain was found in a study of T cell changes during pregnancy in multiple sclerosis. Germline CDR1 reads LGHNA; CDR2 reads YSLEER. Trimming removed 0 bases from V and 5 bases from J, with 16 bases in between. The CDR3 spans 16 residues. The repertoire was sequenced with immunoSEQ multiplex PCR; TCRdb's copy has only in-frame clones and lacks some. The data show 85,000 to 95,000 clones, 90% to 95% seen once. Material: peripheral blood, obtained after pregnancy. The chain combines TRBV4-3 with TRBJ2-5; D is perhaps TRBD2 (6 bases). This clonotype was sampled from a female donor in good health, enrolled as a control in a pregnancy study. The CDR3 spells CASSQDLGAGYETQYF. Written as DNA, the CDR3 is TGCGCCAGCAGCCAAGACCTTGGGGCGGGGTACGAGACCCAGTACTTC.